This TCR beta chain was observed in a study of radiotherapy plus CTLA-4 blockade in lung cancer. Study conclusions and caveats: Early blood T cell clone dynamics, with interferon-beta, were reported to best predict response.

Worth noting for this clone: Its antigen is undetermined.

Each patient with chemo-refractory metastatic non-small-cell lung cancer was treated with focal radiation plus CTLA-4 blockade using ipilimumab. V was pared by 5 bases and J by 5 bases, with 10 bases of the junction left unmatched. The V gene's germline CDR1 is SGHRS and CDR2 YFSETQ. CDR3 size: 15 residues. Sequencing was performed with immunoSEQ multiplex PCR; in TCRdb, only in-frame clones are kept and a portion is missing. The data show 85,000 to 90,000 clones, around 87% seen once. The receptor's source is a human donor with non-small cell lung cancer that progressed on radiotherapy plus ipilimumab. The chain carries TRBV5-1 and TRBJ2-5, with TRBD1 matching 9 bases. The sample in question was peripheral blood, obtained from a patient treated with radiotherapy plus ipilimumab. CDR3 sequence (DNA): TGCGCCAGCAGAAAGACAGGGGGGGCATCGGAGACCCAGTACTTC. Amino acids: CASRKTGGASETQYF.